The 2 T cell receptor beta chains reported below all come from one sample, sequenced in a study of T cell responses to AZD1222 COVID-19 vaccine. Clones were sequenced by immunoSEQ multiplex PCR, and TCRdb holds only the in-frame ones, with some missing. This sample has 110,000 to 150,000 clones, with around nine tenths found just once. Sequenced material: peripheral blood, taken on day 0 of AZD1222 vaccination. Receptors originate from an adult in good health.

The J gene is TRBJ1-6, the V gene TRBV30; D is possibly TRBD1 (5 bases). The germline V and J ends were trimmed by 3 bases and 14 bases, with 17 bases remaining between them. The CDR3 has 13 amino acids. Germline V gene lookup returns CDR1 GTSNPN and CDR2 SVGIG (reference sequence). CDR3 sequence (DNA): TGTGCCTGGAGAGGGACCGGGATGGAGACCCTCCACTTT. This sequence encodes CAWRGTGMETLHF.

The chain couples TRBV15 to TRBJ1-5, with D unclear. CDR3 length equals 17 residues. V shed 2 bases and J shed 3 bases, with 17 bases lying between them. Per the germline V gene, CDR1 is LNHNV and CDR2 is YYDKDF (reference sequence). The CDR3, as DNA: TGTGCCACCAGCAGACCTAGGTCAGTAGGATACAATCAGCCCCAGCATTTT. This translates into CATSRPRSVGYNQPQHF.